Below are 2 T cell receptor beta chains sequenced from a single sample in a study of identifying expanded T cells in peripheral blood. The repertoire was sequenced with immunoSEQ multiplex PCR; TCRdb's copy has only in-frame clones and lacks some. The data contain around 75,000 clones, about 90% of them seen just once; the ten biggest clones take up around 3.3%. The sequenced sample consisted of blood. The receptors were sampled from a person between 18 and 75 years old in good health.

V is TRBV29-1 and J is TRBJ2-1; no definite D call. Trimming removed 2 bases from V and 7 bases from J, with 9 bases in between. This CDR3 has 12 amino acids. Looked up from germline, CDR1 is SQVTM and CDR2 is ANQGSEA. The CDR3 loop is CSVERYGNEQFF. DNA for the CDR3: TGCAGCGTTGAAAGGTATGGGAATGAGCAGTTCTTC.

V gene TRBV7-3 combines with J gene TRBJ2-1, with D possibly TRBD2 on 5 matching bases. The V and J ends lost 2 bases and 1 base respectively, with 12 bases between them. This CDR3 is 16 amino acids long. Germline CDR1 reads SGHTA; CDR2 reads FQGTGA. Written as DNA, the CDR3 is TGTGCCAGCAGCTTATTGCGGGTGACTTCCTACAATGAGCAGTTCTTC. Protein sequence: CASSLLRVTSYNEQFF.